Listed here are 3 T cell receptor beta chains from one sample, sequenced in a study of blood T cell repertoires in COVID-19. Clones were sequenced by immunoSEQ multiplex PCR, and TCRdb holds only the in-frame ones, with some missing. The sample lists around 91,000 clones, roughly 78% occurring once. Material for sequencing was peripheral blood. The receptors originated from a woman of 80 years or more with active or convalescent COVID-19.

The V and J genes are TRBV7-2 and TRBJ2-7, with 8 bases lining up with TRBD1. This CDR3 has 16 residues. Germline assignment: CDR1 SGHTA and CDR2 FQGNSA. J gave up 5 bases and V 2 bases, and 11 bases lay outside the gene matches. The CDR3 DNA reads as TGTGCCAGCAGCTTAATAGTTCGGACAGGGTCTAACGAGCAGTACTTC. Translating it yields CASSLIVRTGSNEQYF.

This chain uses TRBV27 with TRBJ2-7; tentatively, D is TRBD1 (6 bases). The CDR3 runs to 13 residues. Germline V gene data show CDR1 as MNHEY and CDR2 as SMNVEV (reference sequence). Trimming left V 5 bases short and J 5 bases short, with 13 bases between. CDR3 in DNA: TGTGCCAGCAGTCCACAGGGTTACAACGAGCAGTACTTC. Amino acids: CASSPQGYNEQYF.

This chain links TRBV9 with TRBJ2-7; possible D gene TRBD2, 5 bases. V gave up 3 bases and J gave up 0 bases, with 10 bases separating them. The CDR3 length is 14 residues. Germline V CDR1 and CDR2: SGDLS, YYNGEE. CDR3 nucleotides: TGTGCCAGCAGCGCAGGACGGGACTCCTACGAGCAGTACTTC. Its protein is CASSAGRDSYEQYF.